These 10 T cell receptor beta chains were sequenced from one sample in a study of PD-L1 blockade in urothelial cancer. Method: immunoSEQ multiplex PCR; TCRdb's copy keeps in-frame clones and lacks some. The top ten hold approximately 14% of the sample, which has approximately 90,000 clones, 70% to 90% seen once. The time point is: pretreatment peripheral blood. The sequencing used PBMCs, collected around atezolizumab (anti-PD-L1) treatment. These receptor sequences come from a man aged 55 to 69 with urothelial cancer.

This clone was recorded once. V usage is TRBV10-3 and J usage is TRBJ1-3, with 8 positions matching TRBD1. The CDR3 runs 15 residues. The trim removed 10 bases at V and 0 bases at J, leaving 8 bases unmatched. The germline gives CDR1 ENHRY, CDR2 SYGVKD. The CDR3 reads CATGAGQGSGNTIYF. The CDR3 bases are TGTGCCACCGGGGCTGGACAGGGCTCTGGAAACACCATATATTTT.

The rearrangement joins TRBV12-2 to TRBJ1-1; TRBD1 reflects the table's D call only, with no check against the DNA. TRBV12-2 counts as a pseudogene. The CDR3 loop spans 16 amino acids. CDR3 in DNA: TGTGCAAGTCGTAACGTCTCAACGGCCAGGGACACTGAAGCTTTCTTT. Translation gives CASRNVSTARDTEAFF.

This clone was picked up a small number of times. This chain joins TRBV5-1 and TRBJ2-5; no clear D. The V gene's germline CDR1 is SGHRS and CDR2 YFSETQ. This CDR3 comprises 16 residues. Trimming took off 4 bases at V and 5 bases at J, with 21 bases between the two ends. The CDR3 DNA reads as TGCGCCAGCAGCCCCCGTCGCGACTTAGGTGCGGAGACCCAGTACTTC. Amino acid sequence: CASSPRRDLGAETQYF.

The V call is TRBV2, the J call TRBJ2-2, with 10 bases that match TRBD2. The CDR3 runs to 15 residues. Germline V gene data show CDR1 as SNHLY and CDR2 as FYNNEI. The J segment lost 7 bases and the V segment lost 4 bases, leaving 6 bases of the junction unmatched. DNA of the CDR3: TGTGCCAGCAGTGTTAGCGGGGGGCAGAGCGGGGAGCTGTTTTTT. Translation: CASSVSGGQSGELFF.

This clone has a handful of counts. One junction end does not reproduce the germline sequence, and a read error may be involved. The chain has TRBV7-7 and TRBJ2-5, with D maybe TRBD2 (5 bases). The germline V gene encodes CDR1 SSHAT and CDR2 FNYEAQ (reference sequence). This CDR3 region has 14 residues. The CDR3 region is CASSLTGTRETQYF. The CDR3 coding sequence is TGTGCTAGCAGCTTAACGGGTACTAGGGAGACCCAGTACTTC.

The chain has TRBV19 and TRBJ1-5; 7 nucleotides line up with TRBD1. The CDR3 has 17 amino acids. J lost 2 bases, V lost 1 base, and 8 bases had no gene match. The germline V gene encodes CDR1 LNHDA and CDR2 SQIVND (reference sequence). The CDR3 spells CASSIGQGLGGNQPQHF. CDR3 DNA: TGTGCCAGTAGTATAGGACAGGGTTTGGGGGGCAATCAGCCCCAGCATTTT. Combining the CDR3 with reference TRBV19 and TRBJ1-5 gives the whole variable domain DGGITQSPKYLFRKEGQNVTLSCEQNLNHDAMYWYRQDPGQGLRLIYYSQIVNDFQKGDIAEGYSVSREKKESFPLTVTSAQKNPTAFYLCASSIGQGLGGNQPQHFGDGTRLSIL.

The chain carries TRBV7-9 and TRBJ1-3; TRBD1 aligns across 7 bases. The CDR3 sequence is 13 residues long. The germline V gene has CDR1 SEHNR and CDR2 FQNEAQ (reference sequence). Trimming cost V 5 bases and J 4 bases; bases outside gene matches: 2. CDR3 DNA sequence: TGTGCCAGCAGCCAGGGGGAAGGAAACACCATATATTTT. The encoded protein is CASSQGEGNTIYF.

On this clone itself: The same CDR3 arises from other DNA sequences in this sample as well. V and J are TRBV6-5 and TRBJ2-7; D uncertain. The V and J ends lost 4 bases and 0 bases respectively, with 7 bases between them. The CDR3 covers 13 residues. The V gene's germline CDR1 is MNHEY and CDR2 SVGAGI. The CDR3 is CASSLAASYEQYF. Written as DNA, the CDR3 is TGTGCCAGCAGTTTAGCCGCCTCCTACGAGCAGTACTTC.

The gene calls are TRBV30 and TRBJ2-7; TRBD1 aligns across 7 bases. V dropped 5 bases and J dropped 2; count of bases not matched to a gene: 6. The germline V gene has CDR1 GTSNPN and CDR2 SVGIG (reference sequence). CDR3 length equals 13 residues. In DNA, the CDR3 is TGTGCCTGGTCCGGGACAGATCCCTACGAGCAGTACTTC. It encodes CAWSGTDPYEQYF.

In this sample, this clone turned up once. This chain uses TRBV2 with TRBJ2-4, with D perhaps matching TRBD1 (6 bases). Trimming left V 6 bases short and J 8 bases short, with 20 bases between. The CDR3 is made up of 15 amino acids. Germline values: CDR1 SNHLY, CDR2 FYNNEI. The DNA for the CDR3 is TGTGCCAGCAGAGCACAAAACCCACCAGGGGACATTCAGTACTTC. It translates to CASRAQNPPGDIQYF. The variable domain in full, with the rest retrieved from reference TRBV2 and TRBJ2-4, is EPEVTQTPSHQVTQMGQEVILRCVPISNHLYFYWYRQILGQKVEFLVSFYNNEISEKSEIFDDQFSVERPDGSNFTLKIRSTKLEDSAMYFCASRAQNPPGDIQYFGAGTRLSVL.